This T cell receptor beta chain was retrieved from a study of cytotoxic CD8 clonotypes in ibrutinib-treated CLL. The overall study: Responses: about 25 partial, 2 complete; after median about 70 months, about 14 stayed remitted, some 12 progressed.

Germline V gene sequence: CDR1 SGHKS, CDR2 YYEKEE (reference sequence). Trimming left V 2 bases short and J 1 base short, with 7 bases between. The CDR3 has 14 amino acids. Profiling relied on immunoSEQ multiplex PCR, and the TCRdb table lists in-frame clones only, not all of them. The table records fewer than 400,000 clones, 60% to 80% of them present only once. The receptor was derived from a human donor with chronic lymphocytic leukemia. The genes are TRBV5-5 and TRBJ1-3; D not resolved. Sequencing used PBMCs, obtained after 36 months of ibrutinib treatment. CDR3 amino acids: CASSFGSSGNTIYF. The CDR3, as DNA: TGTGCCAGCAGCTTCGGGTCGTCTGGAAACACCATATATTTT.